Included here is one T cell receptor (beta chain) sequence, with context. The same CDR3 can be traced to other DNA sequences in this sample. Repertoires were generated with immunoSEQ multiplex PCR, while TCRdb's copy carries only in-frame clones and drops some. The sample records more than 500,000 clones, approximately 95% being singletons. V lost 2 bases, J lost 1 base, and 6 bases lay in between. CDR1 MDHEN and CDR2 SYDVKM come from the germline V gene. The CDR3 spans 13 residues. CD45RO-negative, CCR7-positively selected cells formed the naive CD8 fraction, excluding terminally differentiated effector memory CD45RA+ cells. The study drew all its donors from Caucasian adults living in Nashville, Tennessee. The sample comes from a study of shared clonotypes between healthy human individuals.

This sequence was found in a woman aged 25-40 years in good health. The chain joins TRBV28 to TRBJ2-7; D ambiguous. What was sequenced was naive CD8+ T cells sorted from blood. CDR3 in amino acids: CASSLADSYEQYF. In nucleotides, the CDR3 is TGTGCCAGCAGTTTAGCAGATTCCTACGAGCAGTACTTC. The full variable domain, in which reference TRBV28 and TRBJ2-7 provide the parts outside the CDR3, is DVKVTQSSRYLVKRTGEKVFLECVQDMDHENMFWYRQDPGLGLRLIYFSYDVKMKEKGDIPEGYSVSREKKERFSLILESASTNQTSMYLCASSLADSYEQYFGPGTRLTVT.